These 23 T cell receptor beta chains were sequenced from one sample in a study of cytomegalovirus exposure and HLA in healthy donors. PCR involved 60 Vbeta and 13 Jbeta primers. Method: immunoSEQ multiplex PCR; TCRdb's copy keeps in-frame clones and lacks some. The table lists roughly 77,000 clones, under 70% of them singletons, with 6.9% in the top ten. Sequencing was performed on PBMCs. These receptors originate from a woman between 50 and 59 years old in good health and CMV-seropositive.

The rearrangement joins TRBV5-8 to TRBJ1-4; TRBD1 is a possible D gene (5 bases). The CDR3 is 14 amino acids. V lost 3 bases and J 4 bases, leaving 10 bases between the germline ends. Germline-derived CDR1 and CDR2 are SGHTS and YDEGEE. The CDR3 DNA sequence: TGTGCCAGCAGCTCTGACAGCTATAATGAAAAACTGTTTTTT. Protein sequence: CASSSDSYNEKLFF.

V usage is TRBV7-9 and J usage is TRBJ2-7; D perhaps matches TRBD1 (6 bases). CDR3 length: 13 residues. V was cut by 5 bases and J by 3 bases, with 11 bases left in between. Germline-derived CDR1 and CDR2 are SEHNR and FQNEAQ (reference sequence). CDR3 sequence: CASSPRGGYEQYF. The CDR3 DNA reads TGTGCCAGCAGCCCAAGAGGGGGCTACGAGCAGTACTTC.

The CDR3 protein is CASRRLAGALHTDTQYF. The CDR3, as DNA: TGTGCCAGCAGAAGACTAGCGGGGGCACTCCACACAGATACGCAGTATTTT. The genes are TRBV27 and TRBJ2-3; TRBD2 matches 12 bases. V lost 6 bases, J lost 2 bases, and 9 bases stayed unmatched. The CDR3 runs to 17 residues. Per germline, CDR1 MNHEY and CDR2 SMNVEV (reference sequence).

V gene TRBV27 combines with J gene TRBJ2-5; 7 nucleotides line up with TRBD2. The V segment lost 3 bases and the J segment 7 bases; nucleotides outside the gene matches: 2. Germline V gives CDR1 MNHEY, CDR2 SMNVEV (reference sequence). The CDR3 runs 12 residues. The CDR3 DNA sequence: TGTGCCAGCAGTTTCAGGGAGGGGACCCAGTACTTC. Translated, it gives CASSFREGTQYF.

The chain joins TRBV7-3 to TRBJ2-3; 10 nucleotides line up with TRBD1. Germline CDR1 reads SGHTA; CDR2 reads FQGTGA. CDR3 length equals 16 residues. The V segment lost 5 bases and the J segment 4 bases; nucleotides outside the gene matches: 9. CDR3 bases: TGTGCCAGCAGCCTAGACGGGACAGGGGCATCAGATACGCAGTATTTT. Translated, it gives CASSLDGTGASDTQYF.

The gene calls are TRBV15 and TRBJ2-3; weak D call: TRBD1 (6 bases). V shed 1 base and J shed 4 bases, with 15 bases lying between them. Germline V CDR1 and CDR2: LNHNV, YYDKDF (reference sequence). The CDR3 loop spans 16 amino acids. The CDR3 here is CATSRVSGVGSDTQYF. For the CDR3, the DNA is TGTGCCACCAGCAGAGTTTCAGGGGTGGGCTCAGATACGCAGTATTTT.

The CDR3 region has the DNA TGTGCCAGCACCGTAGGGGGAAGTGGCTACACCTTC. Translated: CASTVGGSGYTF. This chain uses TRBV7-9 with TRBJ1-2, with D maybe TRBD1 (6 bases). The length of the CDR3 is 12 residues. The V end lost 7 bases, the J end lost 7 bases, and 13 bases lay between the germline ends. Looked up from germline, CDR1 is SEHNR and CDR2 is FQNEAQ (reference sequence).

This chain uses TRBV2 with TRBJ2-5; the D gene is possibly TRBD1 (6 bases). The length of the CDR3 is 12 residues. The V and J ends lost 10 bases and 8 bases respectively, with 17 bases between them. Germline V gene lookup returns CDR1 SNHLY and CDR2 FYNNEI. The CDR3 nucleotides are TGTGCCACCAGACAGGCCGGTGAAACCCAGTACTTC. Amino acid sequence: CATRQAGETQYF.

The chain is built from TRBV9 and TRBJ2-7, with D tentatively TRBD1 (6 bases). Trimming took 4 bases from V and 1 from J, leaving 15 bases between them. The CDR3 contains 15 residues. CDR1 and CDR2 from the germline V gene are SGDLS and YYNGEE. The DNA of the CDR3 is TGTGCCAGCAGCCCGGTGGGACATACTTCCTACGAGCAGTACTTC. Translated: CASSPVGHTSYEQYF.

This clone was detected a few times. The V gene is TRBV5-1, the J gene TRBJ2-5; unclear D gene. The V end was cut by 0 bases, the J end by 5 bases, with 14 bases between. From germline, CDR1 is SGHRS and CDR2 YFSETQ. The CDR3 covers 15 residues. The CDR3 reads CASSLAGSRLETQYF. CDR3 nucleotide sequence: TGCGCCAGCAGCTTGGCCGGGTCCCGTCTGGAGACCCAGTACTTC.

Notes on this clone: One end of the junction fails to match germline, which may point to a read error. This rearrangement joins TRBV7-9 to TRBJ2-3; the match to TRBD2 covers 9 bases. The CDR3 extends over 17 amino acids. Germline-derived CDR1 and CDR2 are SEHNR and FQNEAQ (reference sequence). The CDR3 sequence: CSSSPGGAGGTTDTQYF. CDR3 DNA sequence: TGTTCCAGCAGCCCTGGAGGAGCGGGGGGAACCACAGATACGCAGTATTTT.

V usage is TRBV6-1 and J usage is TRBJ2-1; unclear D gene. The ends were cut back, 3 bases at V and 5 bases at J, with 17 bases in the middle. Germline lookup yields CDR1 MNHNS and CDR2 SASEGT. The CDR3 runs to 16 residues. In DNA, the CDR3 is TGTGCCAGCAGTGACCGTATAATCGGTTCAAACAATGAGCAGTTCTTC. Translation gives CASSDRIIGSNNEQFF.

This clone occurred once. This chain connects TRBV6-1 to TRBJ1-4; D not certain. The CDR3 is made up of 14 amino acids. V dropped 4 bases and J dropped 7 bases, with 13 bases sitting between them. Germline CDR1 is MNHNS and CDR2 is SASEGT. The CDR3 DNA reads TGTGCCAGCAGTGCCCGATATCATAGTGAAAAACTGTTTTTT. Its protein product is CASSARYHSEKLFF.

This clone was seen only once. The chain uses TRBV4-1 and TRBJ1-5; weak D call: TRBD1 (6 bases). Per germline, CDR1 MGHRA and CDR2 YSYEKL. There are 14 residues in the CDR3. V lost 4 bases and J lost 7, with 14 bases in between. This CDR3 is CASSPGVARQPQHF. CDR3 bases: TGCGCCAGCAGCCCAGGGGTTGCCCGCCAGCCCCAGCATTTT.

This clone was seen a single time. V is TRBV27 and J is TRBJ2-3; maybe TRBD1 (6 bases). The CDR3 covers 15 residues. The V gene lost 8 bases and the J gene lost 3 bases, with 18 bases spanning the gap. Germline V gives CDR1 MNHEY, CDR2 SMNVEV (reference sequence). DNA of the CDR3: TGTGCCAGCCGCTCTCCATACAGGGAAACAGATACGCAGTATTTT. Amino acid sequence: CASRSPYRETDTQYF.

V gene TRBV18 combines with J gene TRBJ1-1, with D maybe TRBD1 (5 bases). The CDR3 totals 15 residues. Trimming removed 0 bases at V and 0 bases at J, with 8 bases between. Germline CDR1 reads KGHSH; CDR2 reads LQKENI. CDR3 coding DNA: TGTGCCAGCTCACCACCGACAGCCTTGAACACTGAAGCTTTCTTT. As protein: CASSPPTALNTEAFF.

The V call is TRBV30, the J call TRBJ2-7; maybe TRBD1 (6 bases). V was shortened by 3 bases and J by 5 bases, with 8 bases between the two germline ends. This CDR3 comprises 11 residues. Germline V gives CDR1 GTSNPN, CDR2 SVGIG (reference sequence). CDR3 DNA: TGTGCCTGGAGGGACAGCCACGAGCAGTACTTC. It translates to CAWRDSHEQYF.

The chain recombines TRBV5-1 with TRBJ2-1, with D perhaps TRBD2 (5 bases). CDR1 and CDR2 (germline): SGHRS, YFSETQ. The CDR3 totals 13 residues. V was clipped by 7 bases and J by 9 bases, with 17 bases between them. The CDR3 sequence: CASGQVSAGEQFF. CDR3 DNA sequence: TGCGCCAGCGGGCAGGTGTCTGCGGGTGAGCAGTTCTTC.

In its sample, this clone was seen a few times. A junction boundary mismatches the germline segment, possibly from a read error. The CDR3 nucleotides read TGTGCCAGCAGATTAGCGGGGGGCCACACCCGCGGGTATTTT. Protein sequence: CASRLAGGHTRGYF. This rearrangement joins TRBV13 to TRBJ2-3, with 10 bases identical to TRBD2. Germline V gene sequence: CDR1 PRHDT, CDR2 FYEKMQ (reference sequence). CDR3 size: 14 residues.

This clone has just one count. This sequence joins TRBV5-1 and TRBJ1-1, with 7 bases fitting TRBD1. After removal of 4 bases from V and 3 bases from J, the junction contained 3 bases not matched to a gene. Per the germline V gene, CDR1 is SGHRS and CDR2 is YFSETQ. This CDR3 is 13 amino acids long. CDR3 in amino acids: CASSPQGDTEAFF. CDR3 sequence (DNA): TGCGCCAGCAGCCCCCAGGGGGACACTGAAGCTTTCTTT.

Here the CDR3 DNA reads TGCGCCAGCAGCTTGTCCCTGTCCGGACAGAGCTACGAGCAGTACTTC. Translation gives CASSLSLSGQSYEQYF. The chain joins TRBV5-1 to TRBJ2-7; a possible D gene is TRBD1 (6 bases). There are 16 residues in the CDR3. The V and J ends lost 1 base and 3 bases respectively, with 17 bases between them. Per the germline V gene, CDR1 is SGHRS and CDR2 is YFSETQ.

This chain joins TRBV14 and TRBJ2-5, with 8 bases lining up with TRBD1. Germline CDR1 and CDR2: SGHDN and FVKESK. Trimming cost V 6 bases and J 6 bases; bases outside gene matches: 6. CDR3 size: 13 residues. In DNA form, the CDR3 reads TGTGCCAGCAGGGGACAGGCCTACCAGACCCAGTACTTC. Translating gives CASRGQAYQTQYF.

The rearrangement links TRBV6-6 to TRBJ2-3, with D possibly TRBD2 on 5 matching bases. This CDR3 spans 14 amino acids. CDR1 and CDR2 from the germline V gene are MNHNY and SVGAGI (reference sequence). Trimming left V 6 bases short and J 2 bases short, with 12 bases between. The CDR3 nucleotides are TGTGCCAGCAGAGCAACGGGGATCACAGATACGCAGTATTTT. Protein: CASRATGITDTQYF.